One and the same sample provided the 31 T cell receptor beta chains below, sequenced in a study of blood T cell repertoires in COVID-19 (dated by TCRdb to the early 2020s). Library generation was performed with the immunoSEQ multiplex PCR assay. This immuneACCESS table, as held by TCRdb, lists in-frame sequences with V and J called but not all clones. Of the missing ones, under half trace to an unresolved V gene in checked studies; the others have no known cause. This sample gives about 160,000 clones in total; over 75% of them show up just once. Roughly 13% of the sample belongs to the ten largest clones. Sequenced input: peripheral blood. The receptors shown here come from a man between 65 and 80 years old who had recovered from COVID-19.

The chain has TRBV2 and TRBJ1-4, with 8 bases fitting TRBD1. This CDR3 comprises 13 residues. The V gene's germline CDR1 is SNHLY and CDR2 FYNNEI. The J segment lost 6 bases and the V segment lost 4 bases, leaving 1 base of the junction unmatched. CDR3: CASSVQGDEKLFF. CDR3 DNA sequence: TGTGCCAGCAGTGTACAGGGGGATGAAAAACTGTTTTTT.

This clone has more than one count but fewer than ten. This chain uses TRBV7-3 with TRBJ2-2, with a tentative D call TRBD2 (5 bases). Looked up from germline, CDR1 is SGHTA and CDR2 is FQGTGA. Trimming took 5 bases from V and 0 from J, leaving 10 bases between them. This CDR3 contains 15 residues. CDR3 residues: CASSPTTSNTGELFF. The CDR3 DNA follows: TGTGCCAGCAGCCCGACTACTTCGAACACCGGGGAGCTGTTTTTT.

This sequence joins TRBV29-1 and TRBJ2-7; 11 nucleotides agree with TRBD2. The CDR3 runs to 14 residues. Trimming cost V 5 bases and J 6 bases; bases outside gene matches: 9. Germline lookup yields CDR1 SQVTM and CDR2 ANQGSEA. CDR3 loop: CSVIPGTSGIEQYF. DNA of the CDR3: TGCAGCGTTATACCCGGGACTAGCGGCATCGAGCAGTACTTC.

This chain links TRBV6-5 with TRBJ2-7, with 9 bases matching TRBD2. This CDR3 region has 15 residues. The V and J ends lost 6 bases and 1 base, in that order; junction bases with no gene match: 7. The germline CDR1 and CDR2 sequences are MNHEY and SVGAGI. The CDR3 protein is CASRVTSGSSYEQYF. CDR3 nucleotides: TGTGCCAGCAGGGTGACTAGCGGTTCTTCCTACGAGCAGTACTTC.

J is TRBJ2-1 and V is TRBV6-1; possible D gene TRBD2, 6 bases. Germline V gene data show CDR1 as MNHNS and CDR2 as SASEGT. The CDR3 is 16 residues long. V lost 4 bases, J lost 8 bases, and 21 bases lay in between. The CDR3 region has the DNA TGTGCCAGCAGTGCCCGGGACTTCCCGTCCTGGGATGAGCAGTTCTTC. Protein sequence: CASSARDFPSWDEQFF.

This chain links TRBV2 with TRBJ2-1; weak D call: TRBD2 (6 bases). Between the trimmed V and J ends, which lost 4 bases and 4 bases, there was a span of 11 bases. CDR3 length equals 14 residues. Germline-derived CDR1 and CDR2 are SNHLY and FYNNEI. CDR3 loop: CASSGGTRYNEQFF. For the CDR3, the DNA is TGTGCCAGCAGTGGCGGGACCCGATACAATGAGCAGTTCTTC.

The chain is built from TRBV24-1 and TRBJ2-7; 8 bases line up with TRBD2. V was clipped by 4 bases and J by 7 bases; unmatched bases: 11. The CDR3 sequence is 15 residues long. The germline CDR1 and CDR2 sequences are KGHDR and SFDVKD. For the CDR3, the DNA is TGTGCCACCAGTGAAGCCGGGACTAGTGGATCGGAGCAGTACTTC. It translates to CATSEAGTSGSEQYF.

The genes are TRBV29-1 and TRBJ1-5, with unresolved D. V was pared by 4 bases and J by 0 bases, with 7 bases between. This CDR3 contains 13 residues. The germline V gene encodes CDR1 SQVTM and CDR2 ANQGSEA. CDR3 bases: TGCAGCGTTGGGGAGAATAGCAATCAGCCCCAGCATTTT. Its translation is CSVGENSNQPQHF. The entire variable domain, with the rest obtained from reference TRBV29-1 and TRBJ1-5, is as follows: SAVISQKPSRDICQRGTSLTIQCQVDSQVTMMFWYRQQPGQSLTLIATANQGSEATYESGFVIDKFPISRPNLTFSTLTVSNMSPEDSSIYLCSVGENSNQPQHFGDGTRLSIL.

The V call is TRBV9, the J call TRBJ2-1, with 14 bases aligning to TRBD2. V dropped 0 bases and J dropped 9; count of bases not matched to a gene: 11. Germline V gene sequence: CDR1 SGDLS, CDR2 YYNGEE. The CDR3 has 18 amino acids. The CDR3 coding sequence is TGTGCCAGCAGCGTAGGATTATGGGGACTAGCGGGAGATGGTGAGCAGTTCTTC. This encodes CASSVGLWGLAGDGEQFF.

This clone was detected ten times or more. This rearrangement joins TRBV3-1 (or the pseudogene TRBV3-2) to TRBJ1-2; a possible D gene is TRBD1 (6 bases). Germline values: CDR1 LGHDT, CDR2 YNNKEL (reference sequence). The CDR3 length is 14 residues. The V end was cut by 4 bases, the J end by 5 bases, with 14 bases between. CDR3 amino acids: CASSPTGSLYGYTF. The CDR3 nucleotides are TGTGCCAGCAGCCCCACAGGGTCTCTTTATGGCTACACCTTC.

The J gene is TRBJ2-2, the V gene TRBV5-4; 10 bases are shared with TRBD2. V lost 3 bases and J lost 5; bases outside the gene matches: 7. The CDR3 runs to 16 residues. CDR1 and CDR2 (germline): SGHNT, YYREEE (reference sequence). CDR3 in amino acids: CASSSRLAGVTGELFF. The CDR3 DNA follows: TGTGCCAGCAGCTCCAGGCTAGCGGGAGTAACCGGGGAGCTGTTTTTT.

The rearrangement links TRBV19 to TRBJ2-2; TRBD1 agrees at 10 bases. Germline values: CDR1 LNHDA, CDR2 SQIVND (reference sequence). The CDR3 extends over 16 amino acids. V was pared by 4 bases and J by 3 bases, with 5 bases of the junction left unmatched. CDR3 in amino acids: CASSTRDRGYTGELFF. The CDR3 nucleotides are TGTGCCAGTAGTACCCGGGACAGGGGCTACACCGGGGAGCTGTTTTTT. Looking up the rest from reference TRBV19 and TRBJ2-2 gives the full variable domain: DGGITQSPKYLFRKEGQNVTLSCEQNLNHDAMYWYRQDPGQGLRLIYYSQIVNDFQKGDIAEGYSVSREKKESFPLTVTSAQKNPTAFYLCASSTRDRGYTGELFFGEGSRLTVL.

This clone has a handful of counts. This chain connects TRBV24-1 to TRBJ1-5, with TRBD1 matching 8 bases. Germline V gives CDR1 KGHDR, CDR2 SFDVKD. The CDR3 sequence is 15 residues long. J lost 3 bases, V lost 3 bases, and 3 bases had no gene match. DNA for the CDR3: TGTGCCACCAGTGATCGGACAGGGCCCAATCAGCCCCAGCATTTT. Its translation is CATSDRTGPNQPQHF.

The V and J genes are TRBV27 and TRBJ1-5; a weak D match, TRBD1 (5 bases). The V and J ends lost 2 bases and 7 bases respectively, with 12 bases between them. The CDR3 is 14 residues long. Germline assignment: CDR1 MNHEY and CDR2 SMNVEV (reference sequence). The CDR3 region is CASSLDQGGQPQHF. The DNA for the CDR3 is TGTGCCAGCAGTTTAGATCAGGGTGGACAGCCCCAGCATTTT.

The chain couples TRBV27 to TRBJ1-1, with 8 bases matching TRBD1. Looked up from germline, CDR1 is MNHEY and CDR2 is SMNVEV (reference sequence). The CDR3 sequence is 13 residues long. The V segment lost 3 bases and the J segment 12 bases; nucleotides outside the gene matches: 9. CDR3 in amino acids: CASSLDRASTTFF. CDR3 nucleotide sequence: TGTGCCAGCAGTTTGGACAGGGCTTCGACAACTTTCTTT.

This chain connects TRBV28 to TRBJ1-1, with a possible D match to TRBD1 (6 bases). Trimming removed 1 base at V and 7 bases at J, with 16 bases between. The CDR3 has 15 residues. The germline gives CDR1 MDHEN, CDR2 SYDVKM. CDR3 loop: CASSLFVAGDGEAFF. The CDR3 nucleotides read TGTGCCAGCAGTTTATTTGTGGCAGGGGATGGTGAAGCTTTCTTT.

The chain has TRBV28 and TRBJ1-2, with a possible D match to TRBD1 (5 bases). The V and J ends lost 5 bases and 8 bases respectively, with 12 bases between them. This CDR3 is built from 12 residues. CDR1 is MDHEN, CDR2 SYDVKM, per germline. In nucleotides, the CDR3 is TGTGCCAGCAGTAGTCGACAGTTAGGCTACACCTTC. Translating it yields CASSSRQLGYTF.

This clone has a count of ten or more. The chain combines TRBV7-9 with TRBJ1-1; tentative D call: TRBD1 (5 bases). CDR1 SEHNR and CDR2 FQNEAQ come from the germline V gene (reference sequence). Trimming removed 7 bases at V and 2 bases at J, with 14 bases between. This CDR3 has 14 amino acids. The DNA for the CDR3 is TGTGCCAGCACCCAGTGGGGGGATAACACTGAAGCTTTCTTT. Its translation: CASTQWGDNTEAFF.

This chain uses TRBV7-9 with TRBJ2-2, with D tentatively TRBD2 (6 bases). The CDR3 has 15 amino acids. CDR1 and CDR2 from the germline V gene are SEHNR and FQNEAQ (reference sequence). V was pared by 3 bases and J by 1 base, with 9 bases between. Here the CDR3 DNA reads TGTGCCAGCAGCTTGAGGCGGGAGAACACCGGGGAGCTGTTTTTT. It yields the protein CASSLRRENTGELFF.

This clone was counted a single time. The chain joins TRBV5-5 to TRBJ1-1, with D possibly being TRBD1 (5 bases). The V gene lost 3 bases and the J gene lost 0 bases, with 12 bases spanning the gap. In germline, CDR1 is SGHKS, CDR2 YYEKEE (reference sequence). The CDR3 is made up of 15 amino acids. CDR3 nucleotide sequence: TGTGCCAGCAGCTCTGTGGGACTTTTGAACACTGAAGCTTTCTTT. It is translated as CASSSVGLLNTEAFF.

This chain links TRBV19 with TRBJ2-3; D might be TRBD2 (6 bases). Germline CDR1 is LNHDA and CDR2 is SQIVND (reference sequence). CDR3 size: 19 residues. V was trimmed by 3 bases and J by 1 base, leaving 23 bases between them. CDR3 residues: CASSITLGGSLSRTDTQYF. DNA of the CDR3: TGTGCCAGTAGTATCACCCTCGGGGGATCGCTTTCCCGCACAGATACGCAGTATTTT. Full variable domain (rest looked up from reference TRBV19 and TRBJ2-3): DGGITQSPKYLFRKEGQNVTLSCEQNLNHDAMYWYRQDPGQGLRLIYYSQIVNDFQKGDIAEGYSVSREKKESFPLTVTSAQKNPTAFYLCASSITLGGSLSRTDTQYFGPGTRLTVL.

The chain combines TRBV6-5 with TRBJ2-3; 9 bases match TRBD1. CDR3 size: 15 residues. Germline CDR1 is MNHEY and CDR2 is SVGAGI. The V segment lost 6 bases and the J segment 0 bases; nucleotides outside the gene matches: 4. The CDR3: CASRTGTGSTDTQYF. For the CDR3, the DNA is TGTGCCAGCAGAACCGGGACAGGGAGCACAGATACGCAGTATTTT.

The V and J genes are TRBV27 and TRBJ2-7, with 16 bases fitting TRBD2. The CDR3 extends over 17 amino acids. J lost 5 bases, V lost 0 bases, and 4 bases had no gene match. Germline V gene lookup returns CDR1 MNHEY and CDR2 SMNVEV (reference sequence). CDR3 coding DNA: TGTGCCAGCAGTTTATCCAGGGGGACTAGCGGGAGGGACGAGCAGTACTTC. Amino acids: CASSLSRGTSGRDEQYF.

The V and J genes are TRBV21-1 and TRBJ2-7; the D call in the table, TRBD2, was not verified against the DNA. TRBV21-1 is classified as a pseudogene. This CDR3 region has 18 residues. The CDR3 DNA sequence: TGTGCCAGCAGCACCCTGGCGGTAGCGGGAGGACCCGACTACGAGCAGTACTTC. Amino acids: CASSTLAVAGGPDYEQYF.

CDR3 nucleotides: TGTGCCAGCAGACCCGTTCCGGGACTAGCGGGAGGTAATGAGCAGTTCTTC. Protein: CASRPVPGLAGGNEQFF. The chain employs TRBV27 and TRBJ2-1; 15 nucleotides match TRBD2. Per the germline V gene, CDR1 is MNHEY and CDR2 is SMNVEV (reference sequence). The CDR3 runs to 17 residues. J gave up 7 bases and V 6 bases, and 10 bases lay outside the gene matches.

The chain joins TRBV5-1 to TRBJ2-1; 11 nucleotides align to TRBD2. V dropped 3 bases and J dropped 7; count of bases not matched to a gene: 9. The CDR3 length is 16 residues. Germline lookup yields CDR1 SGHRS and CDR2 YFSETQ. CDR3 nucleotide sequence: TGCGCCAGCAGCTCCGTTAGCGGGAGGGCCATAAATGAGCAGTTCTTC. It encodes CASSSVSGRAINEQFF. Using reference TRBV5-1 and TRBJ2-1 for the parts outside the CDR3, the full variable domain is KAGVTQTPRYLIKTRGQQVTLSCSPISGHRSVSWYQQTPGQGLQFLFEYFSETQRNKGNFPGRFSGRQFSNSRSEMNVSTLELGDSALYLCASSSVSGRAINEQFFGPGTRLTVL.

This clone was seen a few times. The J gene is TRBJ2-7, the V gene TRBV23-1, with 14 bases aligning to TRBD2. TRBV23-1 is an open reading frame, and its role is uncertain. V dropped 0 bases and J dropped 6; count of bases not matched to a gene: 1. This CDR3 region has 15 residues. The CDR3 nucleotides read TGCGCCAGCAGTCAATCTGGACTAGCGGGAGGCGAGCAGTACTTC. Its protein product is CASSQSGLAGGEQYF.

This chain links TRBV2 with TRBJ2-1, with a weak D call TRBD2 (6 bases). The CDR3 has 14 residues. V lost 7 bases and J 7 bases, leaving 17 bases between the germline ends. In germline, CDR1 is SNHLY, CDR2 FYNNEI. The CDR3 sequence is CASTQRAFGNEQFF. The DNA of the CDR3 is TGTGCCAGCACCCAGCGGGCCTTCGGGAATGAGCAGTTCTTC.

This sequence joins TRBV27 and TRBJ2-7, with TRBD1 identical over 12 bases. This CDR3 has 15 residues. The germline CDR1 and CDR2 sequences are MNHEY and SMNVEV (reference sequence). Trimming cost V 5 bases and J 5 bases; bases outside gene matches: 7. CDR3 in amino acids: CASSTPGTGGNEQYF. For the CDR3, the DNA is TGTGCCAGCAGTACCCCCGGGACAGGGGGCAACGAGCAGTACTTC.

This chain joins TRBV18 and TRBJ2-7; 9 bases are shared with TRBD1. V dropped 6 bases and J dropped 1; count of bases not matched to a gene: 10. The CDR3 is 16 residues long. The germline CDR1 and CDR2 sequences are KGHSH and LQKENI. The CDR3 DNA reads as TGTGCCAGCTCGGTTACCGGGACAGGGTTTTCCTACGAGCAGTACTTC. Protein sequence: CASSVTGTGFSYEQYF.

V gene TRBV5-4 combines with J gene TRBJ1-4; 8 bases agree with TRBD1. The CDR3 is 15 amino acids. With 4 bases clipped from V and 5 bases from J, the junction kept 7 bases outside the gene matches. Germline values: CDR1 SGHNT, CDR2 YYREEE (reference sequence). CDR3 loop: CASSTSTGVNEKLFF. The CDR3 DNA reads as TGTGCCAGCAGCACCTCGACAGGGGTGAATGAAAAACTGTTTTTT.